These T cell receptor beta chains were read from a single sample in a study of shared clonotypes between healthy human individuals. Sequenced by immunoSEQ multiplex PCR; TCRdb stores in-frame clones only, minus some. Found here are over 400,000 clones, more than 75% of them singletons; the top ten hold 12%. Sequenced sample: PBMCs. The source is a woman in her forties in good health. Some clones in this sample may be carry-over from other donors' samples. Both conserved end residues are part of each CDR3. A D gene is named only where the DNA matches it firmly. The size field is filled for only some rows; it gives once, few, many or a size class.

12 . TRBJ1-1 TRBV2 . CASSNSATEAFF TGTGCCAGCAGTAATAGTGCCACTGAAGCTTTCTTT
13 . TRBJ2-7 TRBV28 . CASSLSGSHEQYF TGTGCCAGCAGTTTAAGTGGGAGCCACGAGCAGTACTTC
17 TRBD2 TRBJ2-1 TRBV7-9 . CASSSALAGGIYNEQFF TGTGCCAGCAGCTCCGCCCTAGCGGGAGGGATTTACAATGAGCAGTTCTTC
13 TRBD1 TRBJ1-2 TRBV2 . CASSPDRDYGYTF TGTGCCAGCAGTCCGGACAGGGACTATGGCTACACCTTC
12 . TRBJ2-3 TRBV15 . CATSRDPSTQYF TGTGCCACCAGCAGAGACCCCTCGACGCAGTATTTT
14 . TRBJ2-7 TRBV7-6 . CASSLTGSHYEQYF TGTGCCAGCAGCTTAACAGGAAGCCACTACGAGCAGTACTTC
15 . TRBJ2-3 TRBV7-6 . CASSLGSPSADTQYF TGTGCCAGCAGCCTCGGGTCTCCCTCGGCAGATACGCAGTATTTT
15 . TRBJ2-3 TRBV6-1 . CASSEPVSSTDTQYF TGTGCCAGCAGTGAACCAGTTTCGAGCACAGATACGCAGTATTTT
14 TRBD1 TRBJ2-7 TRBV5-1 . CASRGTGQIYEQYF TGCGCCAGCAGGGGGACGGGACAGATCTACGAGCAGTACTTC
16 TRBD1 TRBJ2-7 TRBV27 . CASSSRTGGFRSEQYF TGTGCCAGCAGTTCACGGACAGGGGGCTTTCGATCCGAGCAGTACTTC
19 TRBD2 TRBJ2-2 TRBV5-3 few CARSRHRLAGGDSTGELFF TGTGCCAGAAGCCGACACCGCTTAGCGGGAGGGGACTCCACCGGGGAGCTGTTTTTT
13 TRBD1 TRBJ1-2 TRBV28 . CASTETGRDGYTF TGTGCCAGCACCGAGACAGGGAGGGATGGCTACACCTTC
16 . TRBJ1-2 TRBV9 . CASSVEGSGYGYGYTF TGTGCCAGCAGCGTCGAAGGGTCAGGGTATGGCTATGGCTACACCTTC
14 . TRBJ2-7 TRBV28 few CASSLGNSPPEQYF TGTGCCAGCAGCCTGGGGAACTCTCCTCCCGAGCAGTACTTC
14 . TRBJ2-5 TRBV2 . CASSPMGGRETQYF TGTGCCAGCAGCCCAATGGGGGGGCGGGAGACCCAGTACTTC
14 . TRBJ1-1 TRBV5-8 many CASSLRGLGTEAFF TGTGCCAGCAGCTTGAGGGGTCTGGGCACTGAAGCTTTCTTT
15 TRBD1 TRBJ1-1 TRBV10-3 . CAISHARDRSAEAFF TGTGCCATCAGTCATGCCCGGGACAGGTCGGCTGAAGCTTTCTTT
14 . TRBJ2-3 TRBV28 . CASNFRRDRDTQYF TGTGCCAGCAACTTCAGGAGGGACCGAGATACGCAGTATTTT
11 . TRBJ2-3 TRBV30 . CAWEVGDTQYF TGTGCCTGGGAAGTTGGAGATACGCAGTATTTT
14 . TRBJ2-3 TRBV7-2 . CASSLWGTTDTQYF TGTGCCAGCAGCTTATGGGGGACCACAGATACGCAGTATTTT
12 TRBD2 TRBJ2-3 TRBV27 . CALRTSGGTQYF TGTGCCTTACGGACTAGCGGAGGTACGCAGTATTTT
18 . TRBJ2-3 TRBV11-2 . CASSLVPLNSYRTDTQYF TGTGCCAGCAGCTTAGTACCCCTTAATAGCTACCGCACAGATACGCAGTATTTT
12 . TRBJ2-3 TRBV6-1 . CASKTDTDTQYF TGTGCCAGCAAGACGGATACAGATACGCAGTATTTT
15 . TRBJ1-6 TRBV11-2 once CASSLYGSGNSPLHF TGTGCCAGCAGCTTATACGGTTCTGGGAATTCACCCCTCCACTTT
13 TRBD2 TRBJ2-1 TRBV29-1 . CSVGAGREGEQFF TGCAGCGTTGGCGCGGGGCGGGAGGGTGAGCAGTTCTTC
17 TRBD2 TRBJ2-3 TRBV7-3 . CASSRPGLAGDSGTQYF TGTGCCAGCTCCCGCCCGGGACTAGCGGGAGACAGCGGGACGCAGTATTTT
13 . TRBJ2-7 TRBV5-4 . CASSSLANREQYF TGTGCCAGCAGCTCTCTAGCGAATAGGGAGCAGTACTTC
14 . TRBJ2-2 TRBV6-5 . CASRGLTNTGELFF TGTGCCAGCAGAGGATTGACGAACACCGGGGAGCTGTTTTTT
15 . TRBJ2-1 TRBV15 few CATSRDGILGDEQFF TGTGCCACCAGCAGAGATGGGATTTTAGGAGATGAGCAGTTCTTC
16 TRBD1 TRBJ2-7 TRBV6-1 few CASSELKGRGSNEQYF TGTGCCAGCAGTGAATTAAAGGGCAGGGGGTCTAACGAGCAGTACTTC
12 TRBD2 TRBJ2-7 TRBV7-2 few CASSIGRDEQYF TGTGCCAGCAGTATCGGGAGGGACGAGCAGTACTTC
16 . TRBJ2-7 TRBV4-3 . CASSQDSYTSSYEQYF TGCGCCAGCAGCCAAGATTCTTACACAAGCTCCTACGAGCAGTACTTC
18 TRBD2 TRBJ2-7 TRBV4-3 few CASSLHLPSTSNTYEQYF TGCGCCAGCAGCCTTCACCTACCGTCGACTAGCAATACCTACGAGCAGTACTTC
14 . TRBJ2-5 TRBV6-5 few CASSYTGYQETQYF TGTGCCAGCAGTTATACAGGGTACCAAGAGACCCAGTACTTC